This entry lists 29 T cell receptor beta chains sequenced from one sample in a study of blood T cell repertoires in COVID-19. Libraries were prepared by immunoSEQ multiplex PCR; TCRdb keeps only in-frame clonotypes and omits some of them. The profile shows approximately 240,000 clones, 70% to 90% of them singletons. Sequenced material: peripheral blood. Receptors originate from a woman aged 40 to 50 who had recovered from COVID-19.

The chain has TRBV5-1 and TRBJ2-3, with a weak D call TRBD1 (5 bases). This CDR3 comprises 16 residues. CDR1 and CDR2 (germline): SGHRS, YFSETQ. Between the trimmed V and J ends, which lost 3 bases and 0 bases, there was a span of 14 bases. CDR3 protein: CASSSRQMSSTDTQYF. In DNA form, the CDR3 reads TGCGCCAGCAGCTCGAGACAGATGTCTAGCACAGATACGCAGTATTTT.

This sequence joins TRBV9 and TRBJ2-1; 15 bases align to TRBD2. Trimming took 0 bases from V and 1 from J; bases not matched to a gene: 5. CDR3 size: 19 residues. Germline V gives CDR1 SGDLS, CDR2 YYNGEE. The CDR3 protein is CASSVDVGTSGRSYNEQFF. As DNA, the CDR3 is TGTGCCAGCAGCGTAGACGTCGGGACTAGCGGGAGGTCCTACAATGAGCAGTTCTTC.

The genes are TRBV18 and TRBJ1-3; TRBD1 aligns across 10 bases. V trimming: 3 bases; J trimming: 0 bases; junction bases outside the gene matches: 2. The CDR3 is 16 amino acids. Germline V gives CDR1 KGHSH, CDR2 LQKENI. CDR3: CASSPGTGASGNTIYF. CDR3 DNA: TGTGCCAGCTCACCCGGGACAGGGGCCTCTGGAAACACCATATATTTT.

The chain combines TRBV11-2 with TRBJ1-5, with D possibly TRBD1 on 5 matching bases. The CDR3 has 15 residues. CDR1 SGHAT and CDR2 FQNNGV come from the germline V gene. V lost 3 bases and J lost 8, with 17 bases in between. The CDR3 coding sequence is TGTGCCAGCAGCTTTGGGGGGACGCCGAACGAGCCCCAGCATTTT. It codes for CASSFGGTPNEPQHF.

This clone was seen only once. At the DNA level, this CDR3 is encoded by other sequences in the same sample as well. The chain uses TRBV12-3 or TRBV12-4 and TRBJ1-1; D unclear. The CDR3 extends over 13 amino acids. V dropped 6 bases and J dropped 1 base, with 9 bases sitting between them. This CDR3 reads CASRIQENTEAFF. CDR3 nucleotides: TGTGCCAGCAGAATACAAGAGAACACTGAAGCTTTCTTT.

The CDR3 nucleotides read TGTGCCAGCAGCTACATCTCTCAGGGGCAGTCGGGCTACACCTTC. Protein product: CASSYISQGQSGYTF. The chain recombines TRBV7-2 with TRBJ1-2; TRBD1 might be the D (6 bases). Looked up from germline, CDR1 is SGHTA and CDR2 is FQGNSA. The CDR3 extends over 15 amino acids. The germline V and J ends were trimmed by 4 bases and 8 bases, with 20 bases remaining between them.

J is TRBJ2-1 and V is TRBV5-4; 10 positions agree with TRBD1. Germline V lookup: CDR1 SGHNT, CDR2 YYREEE (reference sequence). The ends lost 0 bases at V and 9 bases at J; junction bases unmatched: 6. This CDR3 spans 15 amino acids. This CDR3 reads CASSLGQGAFFEQFF. The DNA for the CDR3 is TGTGCCAGCAGCTTGGGACAGGGGGCTTTTTTTGAGCAGTTCTTC. Full variable domain (rest looked up from reference TRBV5-4 and TRBJ2-1): ETGVTQSPTHLIKTRGQQVTLRCSSQSGHNTVSWYQQALGQGPQFIFQYYREEENGRGNFPPRFSGLQFPNYSSELNVNALELDDSALYLCASSLGQGAFFEQFFGPGTRLTVL.

The chain couples TRBV18 to TRBJ1-1; 7 bases fit TRBD1. The CDR3 has 14 residues. Germline lookup yields CDR1 KGHSH and CDR2 LQKENI. The V segment lost 6 bases and the J segment 6 bases; nucleotides outside the gene matches: 10. The CDR3 sequence is CASSLDRVSAEAFF. In nucleotides, the CDR3 is TGTGCCAGCTCCCTCGACAGGGTGAGCGCTGAAGCTTTCTTT.

The chain joins TRBV24-1 to TRBJ2-2; D might be TRBD1 (5 bases). CDR3 length equals 18 residues. V was trimmed by 0 bases and J by 1 base, leaving 14 bases between them. Germline CDR1 is KGHDR and CDR2 is SFDVKD. The CDR3 loop reads CATSDLSGRAKNTGELFF. Here the CDR3 DNA reads TGTGCCACCAGTGATTTGTCTGGCAGGGCGAAGAACACCGGGGAGCTGTTTTTT.

V usage is TRBV5-5 and J usage is TRBJ2-1; 10 nucleotides line up with TRBD2. V dropped 4 bases and J dropped 4; count of bases not matched to a gene: 8. This CDR3 has 16 amino acids. CDR1 is SGHKS and CDR2 is YYEKEE in the germline V gene (reference sequence). Here the CDR3 DNA reads TGTGCCAGCAGCCGTATCACTAGCGGGGATTACAATGAGCAGTTCTTC. It is translated as CASSRITSGDYNEQFF.

The chain links TRBV6-1 to TRBJ2-7; 7 bases fit TRBD1. V lost 4 bases and J lost 3; bases outside the gene matches: 18. From germline, CDR1 is MNHNS and CDR2 SASEGT. There are 18 residues in the CDR3. Here the CDR3 DNA reads TGTGCCAGCAGTGGCCCAGTGGGGTGGGGACAGTCCTTCTACGAGCAGTACTTC. The encoded protein is CASSGPVGWGQSFYEQYF.

This rearrangement joins TRBV18 to TRBJ1-5; 9 nucleotides agree with TRBD1. The CDR3 spans 15 residues. Trimming cost V 3 bases and J 6 bases; bases outside gene matches: 6. Germline V CDR1 and CDR2: KGHSH, LQKENI. The CDR3 is CASSPDRTGAQPQHF. CDR3 nucleotides: TGTGCCAGCTCACCTGATAGGACAGGGGCTCAGCCCCAGCATTTT.

This CDR3 is CASSPLAGGPPQETQYF. The CDR3 DNA sequence: TGTGCCAGCAGTCCCCTAGCGGGGGGGCCCCCCCAGGAGACCCAGTACTTC. V usage is TRBV6-2 or TRBV6-3 and J usage is TRBJ2-5; 12 nucleotides line up with TRBD2. J gave up 5 bases and V 5 bases, and 12 bases lay outside the gene matches. From germline, CDR1 is MNHEY and CDR2 SVGEGT. This CDR3 is built from 17 residues.

This clone was picked up one time. The chain recombines TRBV4-1 with TRBJ1-6; D unresolved. V gave up 4 bases and J gave up 10 bases, with 17 bases separating them. The CDR3 runs 15 residues. From germline, CDR1 is MGHRA and CDR2 YSYEKL. Written as DNA, the CDR3 is TGCGCCAGCAGCCCCCCGAAAGGCCGGCGGTCACCCCTCCACTTT. It translates to CASSPPKGRRSPLHF.

This clone showed up just once. V gene TRBV27 combines with J gene TRBJ2-7; 7 nucleotides align to TRBD1. Germline V gene sequence: CDR1 MNHEY, CDR2 SMNVEV (reference sequence). The CDR3 contains 16 residues. Trimming removed 2 bases from V and 3 bases from J; junction bases left unmatched: 10. The CDR3 sequence: CASSLIGQTGLYEQYF. In nucleotides, the CDR3 is TGTGCCAGCAGTTTAATAGGACAGACAGGGCTCTACGAGCAGTACTTC.

The J gene is TRBJ2-1, the V gene TRBV11-2, with D unresolved. The V end was cut by 3 bases, the J end by 0 bases, with 12 bases between. Germline values: CDR1 SGHAT, CDR2 FQNNGV. The CDR3 has 16 amino acids. CDR3 coding DNA: TGTGCCAGCAGCTTCCCGGCGGCGATCTCCTACAATGAGCAGTTCTTC. Translating it yields CASSFPAAISYNEQFF.

V usage is TRBV5-1 and J usage is TRBJ2-3; D not resolved. This CDR3 is built from 17 residues. Germline V gene data show CDR1 as SGHRS and CDR2 as YFSETQ. V gave up 1 base and J gave up 0 bases, with 15 bases separating them. In DNA form, the CDR3 reads TGCGCCAGCAGCTTGTATGTAAGCGCCAGAAGCACAGATACGCAGTATTTT. Protein: CASSLYVSARSTDTQYF. Variable domain in full (rest from reference TRBV5-1 and TRBJ2-3): KAGVTQTPRYLIKTRGQQVTLSCSPISGHRSVSWYQQTPGQGLQFLFEYFSETQRNKGNFPGRFSGRQFSNSRSEMNVSTLELGDSALYLCASSLYVSARSTDTQYFGPGTRLTVL.

The chain employs TRBV4-1 and TRBJ2-2; D is undetermined. Germline V lookup: CDR1 MGHRA, CDR2 YSYEKL. The length of the CDR3 is 15 residues. V shed 3 bases and J shed 6 bases, with 14 bases lying between them. CDR3 sequence: CASSHVIAGPGELFF. The CDR3, as DNA: TGCGCCAGCAGCCACGTTATAGCCGGCCCCGGGGAGCTGTTTTTT.

The rearrangement joins TRBV4-1 to TRBJ2-5; 8 bases are a match to TRBD1. The germline gives CDR1 MGHRA, CDR2 YSYEKL. This CDR3 is 16 amino acids long. The ends lost 1 base at V and 5 bases at J; junction bases unmatched: 9. This chain's CDR3 is CASSQGPGGGEETQYF. Written as DNA, the CDR3 is TGCGCCAGCAGCCAAGGCCCAGGGGGCGGGGAGGAGACCCAGTACTTC.

This chain joins TRBV18 and TRBJ2-7, with D hard to call. The CDR3 runs 15 residues. Germline lookup yields CDR1 KGHSH and CDR2 LQKENI. Trimming removed 4 bases from V and 2 bases from J, with 15 bases in between. CDR3 sequence reads: CASSRDRILTYEQYF. The CDR3 bases are TGTGCCAGCTCACGTGATAGAATACTTACCTACGAGCAGTACTTC.

In this sample, this clone turned up a few times. This CDR3 is CASLRSPANYGYTF. CDR3 coding DNA: TGTGCCAGCCTTCGGTCTCCCGCTAACTATGGCTACACCTTC. The genes are TRBV28 and TRBJ1-2; D unclear. The CDR3 is 14 residues long. Per the germline V gene, CDR1 is MDHEN and CDR2 is SYDVKM. The V and J ends lost 8 bases and 0 bases respectively, with 13 bases between them.

The rearrangement uses TRBV7-5 and TRBJ1-5; the table's D call of TRBD1 was not tested on the DNA. TRBV7-5 is a pseudogene. The CDR3 consists of 16 residues. Here the CDR3 DNA reads TGTGCCAGAAGCTGTCGAAACAGTAATAGCAATCAGCCCCAGCATTTT. Translated, it gives CARSCRNSNSNQPQHF.

This rearrangement joins TRBV7-2 to TRBJ1-6, with D possibly matching TRBD1 (5 bases). CDR1 is SGHTA and CDR2 is FQGNSA in the germline V gene. Trimming stripped 4 bases from V and 6 bases from J, with 16 bases between. This CDR3 is built from 16 residues. In DNA form, the CDR3 reads TGTGCCAGCAGCTCAAACGGGGACTCCGGTAATTCACCCCTCCACTTT. It specifies CASSSNGDSGNSPLHF. Supplemented by reference TRBV7-2 and TRBJ1-6, the full variable domain reads GAGVSQSPSNKVTEKGKDVELRCDPISGHTALYWYRQSLGQGLEFLIYFQGNSAPDKSGLPSDRFSAERTGGSVSTLTIQRTQQEDSAVYLCASSSNGDSGNSPLHFGNGTRLTVT.

The CDR3 DNA sequence: TGTGCCAGCACCCAGGACAATTTTTTACGCTACACCTTC. Encoded protein: CASTQDNFLRYTF. V gene TRBV28 combines with J gene TRBJ1-2, with D maybe TRBD1 (5 bases). This CDR3 contains 13 residues. Germline loops: CDR1 MDHEN, CDR2 SYDVKM. Trimming stripped 7 bases from V and 9 bases from J, with 18 bases between.

Only a few counts were recorded for this clone. The rearrangement joins TRBV28 to TRBJ2-2, with 7 nucleotides matching TRBD1. Germline V gene lookup returns CDR1 MDHEN and CDR2 SYDVKM. This CDR3 has 17 amino acids. The ends lost 5 bases at V and 5 bases at J; junction bases unmatched: 14. CDR3 region: CASSKQGLRLGTGELFF. DNA of the CDR3: TGTGCCAGCAGTAAACAGGGGTTAAGACTGGGGACCGGGGAGCTGTTTTTT.

The V call is TRBV27, the J call TRBJ2-7, with 9 bases identical to TRBD1. This CDR3 contains 15 residues. V lost 6 bases to trimming and J lost 1 base; unmatched junction nucleotides: 7. Germline V gene sequence: CDR1 MNHEY, CDR2 SMNVEV (reference sequence). CDR3 nucleotides: TGTGCCAGCAGCCCTACCGGACAGGGGTCCTACGAGCAGTACTTC. Amino acids: CASSPTGQGSYEQYF.

This clone has only one observation. The chain links TRBV19 to TRBJ1-6, with unresolved D. The length of the CDR3 is 16 residues. Germline V gives CDR1 LNHDA, CDR2 SQIVND (reference sequence). Between the trimmed V and J ends, which lost 5 bases and 2 bases, there was a span of 13 bases. The CDR3 loop is CASSVSAGAYNSPLHF. Here the CDR3 DNA reads TGTGCCAGTAGTGTGAGTGCGGGAGCCTATAATTCACCCCTCCACTTT. Full variable domain (rest looked up from reference TRBV19 and TRBJ1-6): DGGITQSPKYLFRKEGQNVTLSCEQNLNHDAMYWYRQDPGQGLRLIYYSQIVNDFQKGDIAEGYSVSREKKESFPLTVTSAQKNPTAFYLCASSVSAGAYNSPLHFGNGTRLTVT.

This chain links TRBV29-1 with TRBJ1-6, with 9 bases aligning to TRBD1. CDR3 length: 14 amino acids. The germline V gene encodes CDR1 SQVTM and CDR2 ANQGSEA. Trimming cost V 5 bases and J 5 bases; bases outside gene matches: 4. CDR3 amino acids: CSVRTGANNSPLHF. The DNA of the CDR3 is TGCAGCGTTCGGACAGGGGCAAATAATTCACCCCTCCACTTT.

The table lists this clone with a few counts. This sequence joins TRBV19 and TRBJ2-2; maybe TRBD1 (5 bases). Germline V gene data show CDR1 as LNHDA and CDR2 as SQIVND (reference sequence). This CDR3 has 14 residues. Trimming removed 6 bases from V and 1 base from J, with 9 bases in between. The CDR3 loop is CASSPDRNTGELFF. The CDR3 DNA reads TGTGCCAGTAGCCCCGACAGGAACACCGGGGAGCTGTTTTTT.